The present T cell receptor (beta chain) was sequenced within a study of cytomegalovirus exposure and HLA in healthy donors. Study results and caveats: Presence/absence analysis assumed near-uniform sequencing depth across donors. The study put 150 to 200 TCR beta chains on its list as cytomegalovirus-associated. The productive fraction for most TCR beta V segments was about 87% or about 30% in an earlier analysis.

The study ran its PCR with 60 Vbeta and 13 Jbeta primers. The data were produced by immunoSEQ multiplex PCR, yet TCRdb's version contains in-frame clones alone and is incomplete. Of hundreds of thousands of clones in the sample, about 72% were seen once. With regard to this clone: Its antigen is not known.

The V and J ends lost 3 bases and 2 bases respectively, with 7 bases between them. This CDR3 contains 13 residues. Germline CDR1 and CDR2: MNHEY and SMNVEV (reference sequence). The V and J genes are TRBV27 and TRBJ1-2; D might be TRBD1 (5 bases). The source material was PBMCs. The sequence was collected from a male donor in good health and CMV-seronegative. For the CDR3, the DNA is TGTGCCAGCAGTTTGGGGCCCAACTATGGCTACACCTTC. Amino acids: CASSLGPNYGYTF.